This T cell receptor beta chain was identified during a study of cytomegalovirus exposure and HLA in healthy donors. Study at large: Within an early data release were 65 million to 90 million unique TCRs drawn from HLA-typed donors.

The CDR3 is 14 residues long. Germline V gene data show CDR1 as SEHNR and CDR2 as FQNEAQ (reference sequence). Comment on this clone: The antigen is not known.

Whole-study results and caveats: Association of 17,000 or so TCR beta sequences with HLA alleles was found at 0.05 false discovery rate in a later analysis.

The primer mix had 60 Vbeta and 13 Jbeta primers. In the authors' methods: Later work found tens of millions of unique TCR beta chains, with 9 million to 13 million shared. Sequencing was performed with immunoSEQ multiplex PCR; in TCRdb, only in-frame clones are kept and a portion is missing. That table supplies the V and J calls and clone size; D and trimming were determined from the DNA. The table includes around 100,000 clones, roughly three quarters detected once. The TCR comes from a woman in her thirties or forties in good health and CMV-seronegative. This chain uses TRBV7-9 with TRBJ2-5; 11 bases are shared with TRBD2. TRBJ2-7 matches the DNA end more closely, so the J call is doubtful. Sequenced material: PBMCs. This chain's CDR3 is CASSLLAGVYEQYF. The CDR3 DNA reads as TGTGCCAGCAGTCTACTAGCGGGAGTATACGAGCAGTACTTC.